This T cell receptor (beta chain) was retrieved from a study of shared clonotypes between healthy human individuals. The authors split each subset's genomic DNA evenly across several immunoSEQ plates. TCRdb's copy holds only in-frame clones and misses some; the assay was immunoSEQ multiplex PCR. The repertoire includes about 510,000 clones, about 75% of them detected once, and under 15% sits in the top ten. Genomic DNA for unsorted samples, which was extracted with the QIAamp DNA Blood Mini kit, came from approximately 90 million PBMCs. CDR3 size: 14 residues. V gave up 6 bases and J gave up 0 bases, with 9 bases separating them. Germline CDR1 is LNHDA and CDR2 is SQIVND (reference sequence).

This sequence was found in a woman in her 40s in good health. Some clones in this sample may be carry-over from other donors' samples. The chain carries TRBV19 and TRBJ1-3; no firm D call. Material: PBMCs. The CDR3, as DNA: TGTGCCAGTAGATGGACGTACTCTGGAAACACCATATATTTT. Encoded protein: CASRWTYSGNTIYF.